This entry lists 10 T cell receptor beta chains sequenced from one sample in a study of blood T cell repertoires in COVID-19. Assay: immunoSEQ multiplex PCR; the TCRdb copy retains only in-frame clones and omits some. The table includes some 260,000 clones, about 90% detected once. Sequencing was carried out using peripheral blood. These receptors were collected from a woman aged 65 to 85 with COVID-19, enrolled during active disease.

This clone was seen once. V usage is TRBV5-6 and J usage is TRBJ2-5; perhaps TRBD2 as D (6 bases). The germline CDR1 and CDR2 sequences are SGHDT and YYEEEE. Trimming took off 4 bases at V and 0 bases at J, with 10 bases between the two ends. The CDR3 has 14 residues. CDR3 DNA sequence: TGTGCCAGCAGCCAGGCGGGGTACCAAGAGACCCAGTACTTC. The encoded protein is CASSQAGYQETQYF.

This rearrangement joins TRBV7-9 to TRBJ2-5, with TRBD1 as a possible D gene (5 bases). Looked up from germline, CDR1 is SEHNR and CDR2 is FQNEAQ (reference sequence). The V gene lost 6 bases and the J gene lost 1 base, with 12 bases spanning the gap. This CDR3 is built from 14 residues. CDR3 loop: CASSVGRTQETQYF. The CDR3 DNA reads TGTGCCAGCAGTGTGGGGCGGACCCAAGAGACCCAGTACTTC.

The chain couples TRBV5-4 to TRBJ2-5, with 14 bases fitting TRBD2. Germline V gene data show CDR1 as SGHNT and CDR2 as YYREEE (reference sequence). The CDR3 is 18 residues long. Trimming cost V 3 bases and J 2 bases; bases outside gene matches: 9. The CDR3 region has the DNA TGTGCCAGCAGCTCAGGACTAGCGGGAGGCGTAGGGCAAGAGACCCAGTACTTC. Protein sequence: CASSSGLAGGVGQETQYF.

V gene TRBV6-2 or TRBV6-3 combines with J gene TRBJ1-5; 7 positions match TRBD1. This CDR3 is built from 17 residues. The V segment lost 0 bases and the J segment 5 bases; nucleotides outside the gene matches: 10. CDR1 is MNHEY and CDR2 is SVGEGT in the germline V gene. This CDR3 is CASSYSVFGTDHQPQHF. The CDR3 DNA follows: TGTGCCAGCAGTTACTCGGTGTTCGGGACAGACCATCAGCCCCAGCATTTT.

The chain is built from TRBV3-1 (or the pseudogene TRBV3-2) and TRBJ2-2; a possible D gene is TRBD2 (5 bases). Germline assignment: CDR1 LGHDT and CDR2 YNNKEL (reference sequence). This CDR3 comprises 12 residues. The V end was cut by 6 bases, the J end by 5 bases, with 7 bases between. The CDR3 nucleotides are TGTGCCAGCAGGAGGAGGACCGGGGAGCTGTTTTTT. This sequence encodes CASRRRTGELFF.

The chain carries TRBV30 and TRBJ2-7, with TRBD2 matching 7 bases. The CDR3 sequence is 14 residues long. V trimming: 2 bases; J trimming: 4 bases; junction bases outside the gene matches: 8. The germline gives CDR1 GTSNPN, CDR2 SVGIG (reference sequence). The CDR3 protein is CAWSPSTSPYEQYF. In nucleotides, the CDR3 is TGTGCCTGGAGTCCCTCGACTAGCCCATACGAGCAGTACTTC.

This chain connects TRBV30 to TRBJ1-2; TRBD1 is a possible D gene (6 bases). V shed 2 bases and J shed 8 bases, with 15 bases lying between them. The CDR3 runs to 13 residues. The germline V gene encodes CDR1 GTSNPN and CDR2 SVGIG (reference sequence). In DNA, the CDR3 is TGTGCCTGGAGTCAGGGAAGGGGGTTGGGCTACACCTTC. Encoded protein: CAWSQGRGLGYTF.

This chain joins TRBV6-2 or TRBV6-3 and TRBJ1-1; 7 nucleotides line up with TRBD1. This CDR3 spans 13 amino acids. The ends lost 4 bases at V and 4 bases at J; junction bases unmatched: 3. Germline CDR1 reads MNHEY; CDR2 reads SVGEGT. The CDR3 loop is CASSWNRGTEAFF. Written as DNA, the CDR3 is TGTGCCAGCAGTTGGAACAGGGGCACTGAAGCTTTCTTT.

The chain couples TRBV5-1 to TRBJ2-7; weak D call: TRBD2 (6 bases). Germline-derived CDR1 and CDR2 are SGHRS and YFSETQ. The CDR3 runs to 15 residues. V gave up 0 bases and J gave up 2 bases, with 12 bases separating them. This CDR3 is CASSLALAKTYEQYF. CDR3 nucleotides: TGCGCCAGCAGCTTGGCTCTAGCGAAAACCTACGAGCAGTACTTC.

This chain links TRBV19 with TRBJ2-3; 11 bases are a match to TRBD1. V shed 6 bases and J 5 bases; nucleotides not matched to a gene: 7. The CDR3 runs to 15 residues. CDR1 is LNHDA and CDR2 is SQIVND in the germline V gene (reference sequence). The CDR3: CASRPDRGLGDTQYF. The CDR3 DNA reads as TGTGCCAGTAGACCGGACAGGGGGCTAGGAGATACGCAGTATTTT.